These T cell receptor beta chains were read from a single sample in a study of lymphopenia after photon versus proton radiotherapy. This table comes from immunoSEQ multiplex PCR, and its TCRdb copy is limited to in-frame clones, with some not included. Of tens of thousands of clones listed, roughly 87% are singletons. The source was peripheral blood, collected from a patient treated with photon-based radiotherapy. The source is a man in his forties with gastric cancer. The CDR3 runs from the conserved cysteine through the conserved F or W. A D gene is named only where the DNA matches it firmly. Size is stated for part of the rows, as once, few or many counts, or as a class when the clone is expanded.

NA	TRBV18	NA	TRBJ2-7	CASSPPGWSVYEQYF	TGTGCCAGCTCACCCCCAGGGTGGTCAGTCTACGAGCAGTACTTC
NA	TRBV11-2	NA	TRBJ2-7	CASSPIAGLYEQYF	TGTGCCAGCAGCCCCATCGCGGGACTCTACGAGCAGTACTTC
NA	TRBV7-2	NA	TRBJ2-3	CASSRDSSTDTQYF	TGTGCCAGCAGCCGGGACTCAAGCACAGATACGCAGTATTTT
NA	TRBV30	NA	TRBJ2-2	CAWPSFTGELFF	TGTGCCTGGCCAAGCTTTACCGGGGAGCTGTTTTTT
NA	TRBV19	NA	TRBJ1-2	CASSIHRVANYGYTF	TGTGCCAGTAGTATACACAGGGTCGCTAACTATGGCTACACCTTC
NA	TRBV19	NA	TRBJ1-1	CASSINPLGGLNTEAFF	TGTGCCAGTAGTATAAACCCCTTGGGGGGACTGAACACTGAAGCTTTCTTT
NA	TRBV27	NA	TRBJ2-3	CASSLSEDRTDTQYF	TGTGCCAGCAGTTTATCCGAGGACAGAACAGATACGCAGTATTTT
few	TRBV21-1	NA	TRBJ1-6	CASSKDRGLHF	TGTGCCAGCAGCAAAGACAGGGGCCTCCACTTT
once	TRBV18	TRBD1	TRBJ1-1	CASSSDRVQNTEAFF	TGTGCCAGCTCATCCGACAGGGTACAGAACACTGAAGCTTTCTTT
NA	TRBV9	NA	TRBJ1-1	CASSVEAGSMNTEAFF	TGTGCCAGCAGCGTAGAGGCCGGGAGCATGAACACTGAAGCTTTCTTT
NA	TRBV4-2	TRBD2	TRBJ2-5	CASSQIGGGSQETQYF	TGTGCCAGCAGCCAAATTGGGGGGGGGAGTCAAGAGACCCAGTACTTC
NA	TRBV2	TRBD1	TRBJ2-5	CASMGDRLETQYF	TGTGCCAGCATGGGGGACAGGCTGGAGACCCAGTACTTC
few	TRBV30	NA	TRBJ1-3	CAWSKGHSGNTIYF	TGTGCCTGGAGTAAAGGTCACTCTGGAAACACCATATATTTT
NA	TRBV6-5	NA	TRBJ1-6	CASSSRRGNSPLHF	TGTGCCAGCAGTTCCCGGCGGGGGAATTCACCCCTCCACTTT
NA	TRBV10-3	NA	TRBJ2-5	CAISDLVQETQYF	TGTGCCATCAGTGATTTAGTCCAAGAGACCCAGTACTTC
NA	TRBV7-2	TRBD1	TRBJ1-2	CASSSTGGNYGYTF	TGTGCCAGCAGTTCCACAGGGGGCAACTATGGCTACACCTTC
NA	TRBV4-1	TRBD2	TRBJ2-2	CASSQVPRTSGITGELFF	TGCGCCAGCAGCCAAGTGCCCCGGACTAGCGGAATCACCGGGGAGCTGTTTTTT
NA	TRBV2	TRBD2	TRBJ2-1	CASSVLAGALNEQFF	TGTGCCAGCAGTGTTCTAGCGGGGGCCTTAAATGAGCAGTTCTTC